These 18 T cell receptor beta chains came from one sample sequenced in a study of cytomegalovirus exposure and HLA in healthy donors. The study ran its PCR with 60 Vbeta and 13 Jbeta primers. Here immunoSEQ multiplex PCR was the method, and the copy in TCRdb shows in-frame clones only, minus some. The repertoire table contains tens of thousands of clones. Material: PBMCs. The receptors derive from a human donor in good health.

This sequence joins TRBV5-1 and TRBJ1-1; TRBD1 agrees at 9 bases. With V trimmed by 7 bases and J by 1 base, 11 bases remained unmatched. Germline CDR1 is SGHRS and CDR2 is YFSETQ. CDR3 length equals 16 residues. The CDR3 DNA reads TGCGCCAGCCGACCCGGGACAGGGAATAAGAACACTGAAGCTTTCTTT. Amino acids: CASRPGTGNKNTEAFF. The complete variable domain, with remaining parts taken from reference TRBV5-1 and TRBJ1-1, reads KAGVTQTPRYLIKTRGQQVTLSCSPISGHRSVSWYQQTPGQGLQFLFEYFSETQRNKGNFPGRFSGRQFSNSRSEMNVSTLELGDSALYLCASRPGTGNKNTEAFFGQGTRLTVV.

The V call is TRBV6-5, the J call TRBJ2-5; 7 bases line up with TRBD1. The V segment lost 4 bases and the J segment 5 bases; nucleotides outside the gene matches: 10. The germline V gene encodes CDR1 MNHEY and CDR2 SVGAGI. This CDR3 contains 15 residues. In DNA form, the CDR3 reads TGTGCCAGCAGTTCCTCGACAGGGTTCGTGGAGACCCAGTACTTC. Protein product: CASSSSTGFVETQYF.

V and J are TRBV7-9 and TRBJ2-1; possible D gene TRBD2, 5 bases. This CDR3 region has 16 residues. Trimming took 5 bases from V and 6 from J, leaving 20 bases between them. Germline CDR1 and CDR2: SEHNR and FQNEAQ (reference sequence). The CDR3 spells CASSPEGGSLINEQFF. The CDR3 bases are TGTGCCAGCAGCCCGGAAGGAGGATCCCTGATCAATGAGCAGTTCTTC.

This chain joins TRBV5-1 and TRBJ1-1; D may be TRBD1 (6 bases). Deletions cut 4 bases from V and 1 base from J, with 14 bases between. Germline V CDR1 and CDR2: SGHRS, YFSETQ. The CDR3 covers 15 residues. The CDR3 loop is CASSPTTGKNTEAFF. DNA of the CDR3: TGCGCCAGCAGCCCAACGACAGGTAAGAACACTGAAGCTTTCTTT.

The chain couples TRBV6-1 to TRBJ1-5; TRBD1 matches at 8 bases. This CDR3 is built from 14 residues. Germline V gene lookup returns CDR1 MNHNS and CDR2 SASEGT. J lost 4 bases, V lost 6 bases, and 5 bases had no gene match. The CDR3 reads CASSLDRVNQPQHF. The CDR3 DNA reads TGTGCCAGCAGCTTGGACAGGGTAAATCAGCCCCAGCATTTT.

The chain joins TRBV9 to TRBJ1-2; 11 bases are a match to TRBD1. The CDR3 covers 14 residues. The V gene end was trimmed by 4 bases and the J gene end by 7 bases; junction bases not matched to a gene: 6. CDR1 and CDR2 (germline): SGDLS, YYNGEE. The CDR3 bases are TGTGCCAGCAGCCCACTGGGACAGGGGGGTGGCTACACCTTC. This translates into CASSPLGQGGGYTF.

The chain is built from TRBV9 and TRBJ2-7; TRBD1 matches at 9 bases. CDR1 is SGDLS and CDR2 is YYNGEE in the germline V gene. V shed 3 bases, J shed 6 bases, and the junction held 13 bases outside the gene matches. This CDR3 contains 16 residues. CDR3 protein: CASSAGRTGGIGEQYF. CDR3 sequence (DNA): TGTGCCAGCAGCGCCGGAAGAACAGGGGGCATCGGCGAGCAGTACTTC.

This rearrangement joins TRBV5-4 to TRBJ1-4; possibly TRBD1 for D (6 bases). Germline assignment: CDR1 SGHNT and CDR2 YYREEE (reference sequence). V lost 0 bases, J lost 7 bases, and 10 bases lay in between. The CDR3 runs to 14 residues. CDR3 bases: TGTGCCAGCAGCTTGGGCAGGGGCACTGAAAAACTGTTTTTT. As protein: CASSLGRGTEKLFF.

V and J are TRBV9 and TRBJ2-1; maybe TRBD1 (5 bases). This CDR3 region has 14 residues. Germline CDR1 and CDR2: SGDLS and YYNGEE. V was pared by 3 bases and J by 5 bases, with 12 bases between. CDR3: CASSEQGNDNEQFF. Here the CDR3 DNA reads TGTGCCAGCAGCGAGCAGGGTAACGACAATGAGCAGTTCTTC.

The chain links TRBV10-1 to TRBJ2-1; 8 bases fit TRBD2. The CDR3 has 15 amino acids. Unmatched junction bases numbered 11, after V lost 6 bases and J lost 7 bases. Germline CDR1 WNHNN, CDR2 SYGVQD (reference sequence). In nucleotides, the CDR3 is TGCGCCAGCAGCGAGGACGGGGGGGCCGGTAATGAGCAGTTCTTC. It codes for CASSEDGGAGNEQFF.

The V call is TRBV5-1, the J call TRBJ2-1; TRBD2 matches at 13 bases. The CDR3 contains 17 residues. The germline CDR1 and CDR2 sequences are SGHRS and YFSETQ. J was trimmed by 5 bases and V by 4 bases; bases with no gene match: 9. CDR3 sequence reads: CASSAGLAGALDNEQFF. Here the CDR3 DNA reads TGCGCCAGCAGCGCCGGACTAGCGGGGGCCCTGGACAATGAGCAGTTCTTC. The entire variable domain, with the rest obtained from reference TRBV5-1 and TRBJ2-1, is as follows: KAGVTQTPRYLIKTRGQQVTLSCSPISGHRSVSWYQQTPGQGLQFLFEYFSETQRNKGNFPGRFSGRQFSNSRSEMNVSTLELGDSALYLCASSAGLAGALDNEQFFGPGTRLTVL.

V usage is TRBV30 and J usage is TRBJ1-1, with D maybe TRBD1 (5 bases). CDR1 is GTSNPN and CDR2 is SVGIG in the germline V gene (reference sequence). Deletions cut 5 bases from V and 5 bases from J, with 6 bases between. This CDR3 is built from 10 residues. The CDR3 region is CAWGGTEAFF. CDR3 DNA: TGTGCCTGGGGGGGGACTGAAGCTTTCTTT.

The chain combines TRBV7-9 with TRBJ1-1; D unresolved. The germline gives CDR1 SEHNR, CDR2 FQNEAQ (reference sequence). This CDR3 region has 14 residues. V was shortened by 5 bases and J by 2 bases, with 12 bases between the two germline ends. Written as DNA, the CDR3 is TGTGCCAGCAGCCCTTGGGAGGGTAACACTGAAGCTTTCTTT. Its protein product is CASSPWEGNTEAFF.

This rearrangement joins TRBV5-6 to TRBJ1-1; maybe TRBD1 (6 bases). The germline V gene encodes CDR1 SGHDT and CDR2 YYEEEE. This CDR3 contains 15 residues. The V end lost 1 base, the J end lost 0 bases, and 10 bases lay between the germline ends. The DNA of the CDR3 is TGTGCCAGCAGCTTGCGCGCAGGGGTGAACACTGAAGCTTTCTTT. Its translation: CASSLRAGVNTEAFF.

The V call is TRBV6-1, the J call TRBJ2-7; tentatively, D is TRBD1 (6 bases). Trimming left V 6 bases short and J 4 bases short, with 13 bases between. This CDR3 comprises 13 residues. CDR1 and CDR2 from the germline V gene are MNHNS and SASEGT. The CDR3 here is CASSEGDVYEQYF. CDR3 DNA: TGTGCCAGCAGCGAGGGGGATGTGTACGAGCAGTACTTC.

The chain employs TRBV2 and TRBJ2-7, with D possibly matching TRBD1 (5 bases). Germline assignment: CDR1 SNHLY and CDR2 FYNNEI. The CDR3 spans 14 residues. Between the trimmed V and J ends, which lost 6 bases and 3 bases, there was a span of 15 bases. The CDR3 DNA follows: TGTGCCAGCAGCGAAACAGGTTTCGGCTACGAGCAGTACTTC. Its protein is CASSETGFGYEQYF.

Comment on this clone: The junction shows a germline mismatch at one end, possibly a read error. The V call is TRBV6-1, the J call TRBJ1-5; D is possibly TRBD1 (6 bases). The CDR3 totals 15 residues. From germline, CDR1 is MNHNS and CDR2 SASEGT. The CDR3 sequence: CASRGRGSGDQHQHF. The CDR3 nucleotides are TGTGCCAGCAGAGGGAGGGGGTCAGGAGATCAGCACCAGCATTTT.

With respect to this clone: Compared with germline, one end of the junction differs, possibly owing to a read error. Other nucleotide sequences in the sample specify the same CDR3. The chain is built from TRBV7-8 and TRBJ1-6; D is perhaps TRBD1 (5 bases). The length of the CDR3 is 18 residues. Germline V lookup: CDR1 SGHVS, CDR2 FQNEAQ. CDR3 bases: TGTGCCAGCAGCTTACGCGGGACGTCAAGCTCCTATAATTCACCCCTACACTTT. Residues: CASSLRGTSSSYNSPLHF. Variable domain in full (rest from reference TRBV7-8 and TRBJ1-6): GAGVSQSPRYKVAKRGQDVALRCDPISGHVSLFWYQQALGQGPEFLTYFQNEAQLDKSGLPSDRFFAERPEGSVSTLKIQRTQQEDSAVYLCASSLRGTSSSYNSPLHFGNGTRLTVT.